What follows are 21 T cell receptor beta chains derived from one specimen sequenced in a study of vaccination effects on CD4 cells after COVID-19. Antigens for these TCRs are unknown. After around 10 days in culture, the CD4+ T cells were isolated. According to PCR results, the person was infected with SARS-CoV-2 between March and December 2020. Participants were given two doses of BNT162b2 or mRNA-1273 vaccine. Some clones are missing from TCRdb's copy, which holds only in-frame ones; the method was immunoSEQ multiplex PCR. The top ten hold about 7.1% of the sample, which has tens of thousands of clones, about 68% seen once. The specimen comprised CD4+ T cells from PBMCs cultured without peptide, sampled after COVID-19 vaccination. Receptors were obtained from a human donor who had a prior SARS-CoV-2 infection.

V and J are TRBV12-3 or TRBV12-4 and TRBJ2-5, with D perhaps matching TRBD2 (6 bases). The CDR3 contains 13 residues. Trimming stripped 7 bases from V and 3 bases from J, with 12 bases between. The chain's CDR3 is CASTGDSKETQYF. For the CDR3, the DNA is TGTGCCAGCACTGGGGACTCTAAAGAGACCCAGTACTTC.

This sequence joins TRBV5-1 and TRBJ1-3; 8 nucleotides line up with TRBD1. The CDR3 spans 13 residues. Unmatched junction bases numbered 1, after V lost 4 bases and J lost 4 bases. Germline loops: CDR1 SGHRS, CDR2 YFSETQ. Written as DNA, the CDR3 is TGCGCCAGCAGCGGGGACAGGGGAAACACCATATATTTT. Translation: CASSGDRGNTIYF.

The chain has TRBV5-8 and TRBJ2-2, with 9 bases identical to TRBD2. CDR3 length: 17 amino acids. CDR1 is SGHTS and CDR2 is YDEGEE in the germline V gene. With V trimmed by 0 bases and J by 7 bases, 10 bases remained unmatched. The CDR3 reads CASSLVDSGGPGGELFF. In DNA, the CDR3 is TGTGCCAGCAGCTTGGTGGATAGCGGGGGACCTGGCGGGGAGCTGTTTTTT.

This CDR3 reads CASSFSRDYGYTF. CDR3 coding DNA: TGTGCCAGCAGTTTTAGTAGGGACTATGGCTACACCTTC. V usage is TRBV12-3 or TRBV12-4 and J usage is TRBJ1-2; D not resolved. V was cut by 3 bases and J by 3 bases, with 8 bases left in between. This CDR3 has 13 residues.

This clone appeared once. The chain joins TRBV30 to TRBJ1-6, with TRBD1 as a possible D gene (5 bases). V was cut by 2 bases and J by 7 bases, with 9 bases left in between. CDR1 and CDR2 from the germline V gene are GTSNPN and SVGIG (reference sequence). This CDR3 has 13 amino acids. The CDR3 DNA reads TGTGCCTGGAGTTCCGGGGGGAATTCACCCCTCCACTTT. It specifies CAWSSGGNSPLHF.

For this clone: A read error may account for a junction end that differs from germline. This CDR3 reads CASRYSVAGGGETQYF. CDR3 bases: TGTGCCAGCAGGTACTCGGTTGCAGGGGGCGGAGAGACCCAGTACTTC. The genes are TRBV6-6 and TRBJ2-5; TRBD1 matches 8 bases. CDR3 length: 16 amino acids. CDR1 is MNHNY and CDR2 is SVGAGI in the germline V gene (reference sequence).

The V call is TRBV7-2, the J call TRBJ2-7, with a weak D call TRBD1 (6 bases). The CDR3 contains 14 residues. The germline V gene has CDR1 SGHTA and CDR2 FQGNSA. V gave up 0 bases and J gave up 3 bases, with 9 bases separating them. The DNA for the CDR3 is TGTGCCAGCAGCTTAGCGGGACAAAACTACGAGCAGTACTTC. Protein sequence: CASSLAGQNYEQYF.

The chain combines TRBV5-4 with TRBJ1-2; the D gene is possibly TRBD1 (6 bases). CDR1 and CDR2 (germline): SGHNT, YYREEE (reference sequence). Trimming cost V 6 bases and J 5 bases, with 20 bases left between them. The length of the CDR3 is 15 residues. The CDR3 DNA reads TGTGCCAGCACCGTTGTACCGGGACATCGTTATGGCTACACCTTC. The encoded protein is CASTVVPGHRYGYTF.

The chain carries TRBV7-8 and TRBJ1-1, with a tentative D call TRBD1 (5 bases). The germline V gene has CDR1 SGHVS and CDR2 FQNEAQ. V shed 7 bases and J shed 11 bases, with 23 bases lying between them. The CDR3 is 14 amino acids. The CDR3 DNA follows: TGTGCCAGCACCCCGCGGGAATCCGGACAACGCGCTTTCTTT. Amino acids: CASTPRESGQRAFF.

The chain uses TRBV2 and TRBJ2-7; D remains unclear. Trimming removed 7 bases at V and 1 base at J, with 20 bases between. The CDR3 totals 16 residues. CDR1 is SNHLY and CDR2 is FYNNEI in the germline V gene. The CDR3 sequence: CASILEWANLSYEQYF. As DNA, the CDR3 is TGTGCCAGCATTCTGGAATGGGCGAACCTATCCTACGAGCAGTACTTC.

This rearrangement joins TRBV2 to TRBJ2-6; 9 bases are a match to TRBD1. Germline V gene data show CDR1 as SNHLY and CDR2 as FYNNEI. There are 17 residues in the CDR3. The V gene end was trimmed by 5 bases and the J gene end by 0 bases; junction bases not matched to a gene: 5. CDR3 in amino acids: CASSLGQGLSGANVLTF. The CDR3 bases are TGTGCCAGCAGTTTGGGACAGGGCCTCTCTGGGGCCAACGTCCTGACTTTC.

The rearrangement joins TRBV27 to TRBJ2-1; 13 nucleotides agree with TRBD2. V shed 4 bases, J shed 9 bases, and the junction held 9 bases outside the gene matches. This CDR3 region has 16 residues. Germline CDR1 MNHEY, CDR2 SMNVEV (reference sequence). The CDR3 loop is CASSSPTSGRAIEQFF. DNA for the CDR3: TGTGCCAGCAGTTCCCCCACTAGCGGGAGGGCCATTGAGCAGTTCTTC.

The chain uses TRBV11-2 and TRBJ2-1; D is uncertain. Germline V CDR1 and CDR2: SGHAT, FQNNGV. This CDR3 region has 11 residues. Trimming cost V 0 bases and J 9 bases, with 3 bases left between them. CDR3 amino acids: CASSLEGEQFF. The CDR3 DNA is TGTGCCAGCAGCTTAGAGGGTGAGCAGTTCTTC.

The rearrangement joins TRBV11-2 to TRBJ2-7; 10 bases agree with TRBD1. Germline V gene sequence: CDR1 SGHAT, CDR2 FQNNGV. The CDR3 extends over 16 amino acids. The ends lost 3 bases at V and 7 bases at J; junction bases unmatched: 12. CDR3 region: CASSFVYGTGAGEQYF. DNA for the CDR3: TGTGCCAGCAGCTTCGTCTACGGGACAGGGGCAGGGGAGCAGTACTTC.

V is TRBV6-5 and J is TRBJ2-3; 9 nucleotides line up with TRBD2. Germline V lookup: CDR1 MNHEY, CDR2 SVGAGI. The CDR3 has 15 residues. V lost 7 bases, J lost 1 base, and 6 bases stayed unmatched. The CDR3 region has the DNA TGTGCCAGCACCGGCATAGCGGGGGGCACAGATACGCAGTATTTT. As protein: CASTGIAGGTDTQYF.

The chain links TRBV3-1 (or the pseudogene TRBV3-2) to TRBJ2-1; TRBD2 aligns across 10 bases. Germline loops: CDR1 LGHDT, CDR2 YNNKEL (reference sequence). The CDR3 sequence is 14 residues long. V shed 7 bases and J 6 bases; nucleotides not matched to a gene: 6. As DNA, the CDR3 is TGTGCCAGCACCCCGGCTAGCGGGGGCAATGAGCAGTTCTTC. Protein product: CASTPASGGNEQFF.

V gene TRBV7-9 combines with J gene TRBJ2-5; 14 bases fit TRBD2. CDR1 is SEHNR and CDR2 is FQNEAQ in the germline V gene (reference sequence). The length of the CDR3 is 15 residues. Trimming took 3 bases from V and 4 from J; bases not matched to a gene: 1. The CDR3 here is CASSFGLAGGETQYF. As DNA, the CDR3 is TGTGCCAGCAGCTTCGGACTAGCGGGGGGAGAGACCCAGTACTTC.

The rearrangement joins TRBV5-8 to TRBJ2-6; D is undetermined. The CDR3 has 16 amino acids. Germline CDR1 is SGHTS and CDR2 is YDEGEE. Deletions cut 5 bases from V and 0 bases from J, with 12 bases between. Written as DNA, the CDR3 is TGTGCCAGCAGTCATGGACGGACCTCTGGGGCCAACGTCCTGACTTTC. Protein product: CASSHGRTSGANVLTF.

This clone was recorded a few times. The chain combines TRBV7-3 with TRBJ2-1; 12 bases fit TRBD2. The junction had 2 bases not matched to a gene; V was cut back by 4 bases and J by 4 bases. There are 15 residues in the CDR3. The V gene's germline CDR1 is SGHTA and CDR2 FQGTGA. CDR3 region: CASSSLAGGYNEQFF. As DNA, the CDR3 is TGTGCCAGCAGCTCCCTAGCGGGGGGGTACAATGAGCAGTTCTTC.

The V call is TRBV7-9, the J call TRBJ2-1; 8 nucleotides match TRBD2. The J segment lost 1 base and the V segment lost 5 bases, leaving 4 bases of the junction unmatched. There are 15 residues in the CDR3. Germline V CDR1 and CDR2: SEHNR, FQNEAQ (reference sequence). CDR3 protein: CASSRAGASYNEQFF. CDR3 nucleotides: TGTGCCAGCAGCAGAGCGGGAGCGTCCTACAATGAGCAGTTCTTC.

This clone was detected only a few times. This chain links TRBV6-5 with TRBJ1-3, with D uncertain. Germline CDR1 reads MNHEY; CDR2 reads SVGAGI. The CDR3 covers 15 residues. V lost 4 bases and J 0 bases, leaving 10 bases between the germline ends. CDR3 DNA sequence: TGTGCCAGCAGTTTGCTTGCCTTCTCTGGAAACACCATATATTTT. As protein: CASSLLAFSGNTIYF.